Listed here are 7 T cell receptor beta chains from one sample, sequenced in a study of regulatory T cells in long-lasting Graves disease. According to the study, TCR beta libraries were built with iRepertoire HTBI primers and CDR3-region Arm-PCR. TCRdb redid the calling of the multiplex PCR reads with MiXCR, one entry per CDR3 protein. This sample has a few hundred thousand distinct CDR3 sequences, with roughly 16% found just once. Time point denoted: newly diagnosed GD, antithyroid drugs for less than 3 months. RNA extracted from PBMCs served as the sequencing template. Separately, the same data were catalogued under a study of T cells in Graves' hyperthyroidism and ophthalmopathy.

The sample here was peripheral blood mononuclear cells (PBMCs), taken at new diagnosis, from a patient treated with antithyroid drugs. These receptors came from a woman between 18 and 30 years old with Graves disease.

This clonotype was seen at least ten times. The J gene is TRBJ1-2, the V gene TRBV18; TRBD1 matches at 9 bases. The V gene's germline CDR1 is KGHSH and CDR2 LQKENI. Trimming removed 2 bases from V and 4 bases from J; junction bases left unmatched: 14. The CDR3 is 18 residues long. This CDR3 reads CASSPSGTGSRDPYGYTF. The CDR3 DNA sequence: TGTGCCAGCTCACCATCTGGGACAGGGTCTCGGGACCCCTATGGCTACACCTTC.

This clonotype was seen at least ten times. The junction does not match germline at one end; this may be a read error. The rearrangement links TRBV3-1 to TRBJ1-1; D gene unclear. From germline, CDR1 is LGHDT and CDR2 YNNKEL (reference sequence). The CDR3 has 13 residues. The CDR3 reads CASSQDLGTPAVF. CDR3 in DNA: TGTGCCAGCAGCCAAGATTTGGGCACGCCAGCAGTCTTT. The variable domain in full, completed from reference TRBV3-1 and TRBJ1-1, reads DTAVSQTPKYLVTQMGNDKSIKCEQNLGHDTMYWYKQDSKKFLKIMFSYNNKELIINETVPNRFSPKSPDKAHLNLHINSLELGDSAVYFCASSQDLGTPAVFGQGTRLTVV.

This clonotype was observed at least ten times. The rearrangement uses TRBV20-1 and TRBJ2-7; 10 bases align to TRBD1. V dropped 1 base and J dropped 4; count of bases not matched to a gene: 10. Germline loops: CDR1 DFQATT, CDR2 SNEGSKA (reference sequence). This CDR3 is built from 16 residues. The CDR3 reads CSARGVGQGGVYEQYF. CDR3 sequence (DNA): TGCAGTGCTAGAGGAGTAGGACAGGGGGGTGTTTACGAGCAGTACTTC.

This clonotype was observed a few times. The gene calls are TRBV19 and TRBJ2-1; 7 nucleotides align to TRBD2. Germline loops: CDR1 LNHDA, CDR2 SQIVND (reference sequence). V trimming: 1 base; J trimming: 6 bases; junction bases outside the gene matches: 9. This CDR3 has 16 residues. The CDR3 DNA is TGTGCCAGTAGTATAGGTAGGACTAGGACCGTCAATGAGCAGTTCTTC. It encodes CASSIGRTRTVNEQFF.

Of note for this clonotype: The junction and the germline gene differ at one end; a read error may be behind it. V usage is TRBV6-1 and J usage is TRBJ2-7, with 7 positions matching TRBD1. Germline CDR1 MNHNS, CDR2 SASEGT. The CDR3 spans 15 residues. In nucleotides, the CDR3 is TGTGCCGGCAGTGAGTTGACAGGGTCAGGAGGCGAGCAGTACTTC. It encodes CAGSELTGSGGEQYF.

The chain couples TRBV20-1 to TRBJ2-3; D perhaps matches TRBD1 (6 bases). Trimming left V 0 bases short and J 1 base short, with 11 bases between. The germline V gene has CDR1 DFQATT and CDR2 SNEGSKA (reference sequence). This CDR3 contains 15 residues. CDR3 sequence reads: CSARDVRGGTDTQYF. Here the CDR3 DNA reads TGCAGTGCTAGAGATGTCAGGGGAGGCACAGATACGCAGTATTTT.

This chain uses TRBV28 with TRBJ1-1; weak D call: TRBD1 (6 bases). Deletions cut 5 bases from V and 6 bases from J, with 16 bases between. This CDR3 is built from 14 residues. Germline values: CDR1 MDHEN, CDR2 SYDVKM. In DNA, the CDR3 is TGTGCCAGCAGTCCACGACAGGTAAACGCTGAAGCTTTCTTT. Translated: CASSPRQVNAEAFF.